This is a list of T cell receptor beta chains from one sample in a study of cytomegalovirus exposure and HLA in healthy donors. Using immunoSEQ multiplex PCR, the repertoire was profiled, and TCRdb retains in-frame clones only, with some absent. The table lists some 98,000 clones, 80% to 90% of them singletons. Sample: PBMCs. Receptors originate from a man aged 40-49 years in good health and CMV-seronegative. Both conserved end residues are part of each CDR3. Each record gives: V gene, J gene, clone size, D gene, CDR3 DNA, CDR3 protein. The D gene is left open where the match is weak. Clone size is not always given. Where it is, it says once, few, many or a class for expanded clones.

>TRBV4-2|TRBJ2-7|few|.
TGTGCCAGCAGCCAAGAACAGGGAGGGACCTACGAGCAGTACTTC
CASSQEQGGTYEQYF
>TRBV5-1|TRBJ1-2|.|.
TGCGCCAGCAGCTTGGCACAGGCCGTATCTGTCGGCTACACCTTC
CASSLAQAVSVGYTF
>TRBV5-4|TRBJ2-7|.|.
TGTGCCAGCAGAACCGCCGGGGTAACCTACGAGCAGTACTTC
CASRTAGVTYEQYF
>TRBV6-6|TRBJ1-6|.|.
TGTGCCAGCAGACCTACGTCCTATAATTCACCCCTCCACTTT
CASRPTSYNSPLHF
>TRBV2|TRBJ1-4|.|TRBD1
TGTGCCAGCAGTGAACTGACAGGGGATAATGAAAAACTGTTTTTT
CASSELTGDNEKLFF
>TRBV15|TRBJ1-4|.|TRBD1
TGTGCCACCAGCAGAGGAGTCAGGGGGGCTAATGAAAAACTGTTTTTT
CATSRGVRGANEKLFF
>TRBV5-5|TRBJ1-2|.|.
TGTGCCAGCAGCTTGCAGGCTTCTAACTATGGCTACACCTTC
CASSLQASNYGYTF
>TRBV7-9|TRBJ2-7|once|TRBD1
TGTGCCAGCAGCCCCCGACAGGGCCTCGGATGGGAGCAGTACTTC
CASSPRQGLGWEQYF
>TRBV6-5|TRBJ1-2|.|.
TGTGCCAGCAGTTACTCGGCAGGGCAGGGCTATGGCTACACCTTC
CASSYSAGQGYGYTF
>TRBV30|TRBJ1-1|.|TRBD1
TGTGCCTGGCTTCCCGGGACAGGAGGTGGAGCTTTCTTT
CAWLPGTGGGAFF
>TRBV6-4|TRBJ1-4|few|TRBD1
TGTGCCAGCAGTCGGACAGGAGGAAATGAAAAACTGTTTTTT
CASSRTGGNEKLFF
>TRBV7-9|TRBJ1-6|.|TRBD1
TGTGCCAGCAGCTGGGGACAGAGTAATTCACCCCTCCACTTT
CASSWGQSNSPLHF
>TRBV14|TRBJ2-3|.|TRBD2
TGTGCCAGCAGCCAGATGACTAGCGGGGTGGGTACGCAGTATTTT
CASSQMTSGVGTQYF
>TRBV2|TRBJ2-7|few|.
TGTGCCAGCAGTGTCCTCGAGGGCGCCGAGCAGTACTTC
CASSVLEGAEQYF
>TRBV6-1|TRBJ1-5|.|TRBD1
TGTGCCAGCAGTCGACAGGGAAGCCGTCAGCCCCAGCATTTT
CASSRQGSRQPQHF
>TRBV4-1|TRBJ2-7|.|.
TGCGCCAGCAGCCAGATAGACAGCCGAGAGCAGTACTTC
CASSQIDSREQYF
>TRBV6-1|TRBJ1-5|.|TRBD1
TGTGCCAGCAGTGGGGACAGGGATAGCAATCAGCCCCAGCATTTT
CASSGDRDSNQPQHF
>TRBV5-5|TRBJ1-5|.|.
TGTGCCAGCAGCCCGGGAGGGTATAGCAATCAGCCCCAGCATTTT
CASSPGGYSNQPQHF
>TRBV30|TRBJ2-1|few|TRBD1
TGTGCCTGGAGTGGAGGACAGGGGGTTCTTAGCTCCTACAATGAGCAGTTCTTC
CAWSGGQGVLSSYNEQFF
>TRBV5-1|TRBJ1-5|.|.
TGCGCCAGCAGCCCATCCACAGGGCTGCAGCCCCAGCATTTT
CASSPSTGLQPQHF
>TRBV7-9|TRBJ2-1|.|TRBD1
TGTGCCAGCAGCCCTTGGGGACAGGGGCTGGGTGAGCAGTTCTTC
CASSPWGQGLGEQFF
>TRBV19|TRBJ1-5|.|.
TGTGCCAGTAGTACGTTGGGCCTTAGCAATCAGCCCCAGCATTTT
CASSTLGLSNQPQHF
>TRBV7-8|TRBJ2-1|.|TRBD2
TGTGCCAGCAGCTGGACCCGACTAGCGGGGGGTGAGCAGTTCTTC
CASSWTRLAGGEQFF
>TRBV7-9|TRBJ1-1|few|.
TGTGCCAGCAGCGTCAACAGGGTGACTGAAGCTTTCTTT
CASSVNRVTEAFF
>TRBV7-9|TRBJ1-4|.|TRBD1
TGTGCCAGCAGACGGGACAGGGGGCGATCTAATGAAAAACTGTTTTTT
CASRRDRGRSNEKLFF
>TRBV27|TRBJ1-1|.|.
TGTGCCAGCAGTTTATCGAGGGCCCCGAGGAGAACTGAAGCTTTCTTT
CASSLSRAPRRTEAFF
>TRBV4-3|TRBJ2-3|.|TRBD2
TGCGCCAGCAGCCAAGAAGATACCCAACTAGCGGCTAGCACAGATACGCAGTATTTT
CASSQEDTQLAASTDTQYF
>TRBV27|TRBJ1-5|.|.
TGTGCCAGCAGTTTCCGGGGTTCCAATCAGCCCCAGCATTTT
CASSFRGSNQPQHF
>TRBV6-4|TRBJ2-7|once|.
TGTGCCAGCAAGGCAGGAAGCTCCTACGAGCAGTACTTC
CASKAGSSYEQYF
>TRBV2|TRBJ1-1|.|.
TGTGCCAGCATAAGACAGTCCATGAACACTGAAGCTTTCTTT
CASIRQSMNTEAFF
>TRBV7-8|TRBJ2-7|once|.
TGTGCCAGCAGCTTTTACAACAACTACGAGCAGTACTTC
CASSFYNNYEQYF
>TRBV5-5|TRBJ1-2|.|.
TGTGCCAGCAGCCCTAGGAGGGACTATGGCTACACCTTC
CASSPRRDYGYTF
>TRBV7-2|TRBJ2-7|.|.
TGTGCCAGCAGCTTAACTCGCGGCAGAAACGAGCAGTACTTC
CASSLTRGRNEQYF
>TRBV5-1|TRBJ2-1|.|.
TGCGCCAGCAGCCTCAGACAGAGTAGCTACAATGAGCAGTTCTTC
CASSLRQSSYNEQFF
>TRBV5-4|TRBJ1-6|.|.
TGTGCCAGCAGCCTGACACGGTATAATTCACCCCTCCACTTT
CASSLTRYNSPLHF
>TRBV5-1|TRBJ2-7|once|TRBD1
TGCGCCAGCAGCTTGGGTGGGACAGATGTCTCCTACGAGCAGTACTTC
CASSLGGTDVSYEQYF
>TRBV7-9|TRBJ2-7|.|TRBD2
TGTGCCAGCAGCCCCTGGGGAGCGGGGGGTTACGAGCAGTACTTC
CASSPWGAGGYEQYF
>TRBV10-2|TRBJ1-5|.|.
TGCGCCAGCAGTGAAACAGGTGGTCAGCCCCAGCATTTT
CASSETGGQPQHF
>TRBV10-3|TRBJ2-7|.|TRBD2
TGTGCCACCACAGGCGGGGAGGGGTACGAGCAGTACTTC
CATTGGEGYEQYF
>TRBV6-5|TRBJ1-6|.|.
TGTGCCAGCAGTTACTCGACGGGGTCGGGGAATTCACCCCTCCACTTT
CASSYSTGSGNSPLHF
>TRBV28|TRBJ1-1|.|.
TGTGCCAGCAGTTTGCGGGACACTGAAGCTTTCTTT
CASSLRDTEAFF
>TRBV11-2|TRBJ2-3|.|.
TGTGCCAGCAGCTTTACAGGCCCCAGCACAGATACGCAGTATTTT
CASSFTGPSTDTQYF
>TRBV29-1|TRBJ1-1|few|.
TGCAGCGTTTTACGAGGGTTGAACACTGAAGCTTTCTTT
CSVLRGLNTEAFF
>TRBV5-6|TRBJ2-1|.|TRBD2
TGTGCCAGCTCCCAAATGACCGGGACTAGCAATGAGCAGTTCTTC
CASSQMTGTSNEQFF
>TRBV2|TRBJ1-5|.|TRBD1
TGTGCCAGCAGGAAAGACAGGGGATGGAGGGGCAATCAGCCCCAGCATTTT
CASRKDRGWRGNQPQHF
>TRBV6-1|TRBJ1-5|few|TRBD1
TGTGCCAGCAGTGAAGGAATACAGGGGGCCCATCAGCCCCAGCATTTT
CASSEGIQGAHQPQHF
>TRBV7-8|TRBJ1-3|.|.
TGTGCCAGCAGCTTAGAGCTTGGCCAGGGATCTGGAAACACCATATATTTT
CASSLELGQGSGNTIYF
>TRBV6-9|TRBJ1-3|.|TRBD1
TGTGCCAGCAGTTTCTCTGACCGGGACAGGGCTTCATCTGCTGGAAACACCATATATTTT
CASSFSDRDRASSAGNTIYF
>TRBV19|TRBJ1-1|few|.
TGTGCCAGTAGTATACGGCAGGGCCCTGAAGCTTTCTTT
CASSIRQGPEAFF
>TRBV2|TRBJ2-7|few|TRBD2
TGTGCCAGCGTAGGAAAGCGGGGTGCCGAGCAGTACTTC
CASVGKRGAEQYF
>TRBV10-3|TRBJ1-3|.|.
TGTGCCACCTATGGGACACAAAGCCCTGGAAACACCATATATTTT
CATYGTQSPGNTIYF
>TRBV18|TRBJ1-6|.|TRBD1
TGTGCCAGCTCACCAGCACGGGACAGGGCTTCACCCCTCCACTTT
CASSPARDRASPLHF
>TRBV28|TRBJ1-5|.|.
TGTGCCAGCAGTTTACTAGATCAGCCCCAGCATTTT
CASSLLDQPQHF
>TRBV7-2|TRBJ1-2|.|TRBD1
TGTGCCAGCAGCTTAGCGGGCCGACAGGGGGCAGGTGGCTACACCTTC
CASSLAGRQGAGGYTF
>TRBV11-2|TRBJ1-1|.|.
TGTGCCAGCAGTTTCTTCGCGGGGACGATTACCCCAGAACAAACTGAAGCTTTCTTT
CASSFFAGTITPEQTEAFF
>TRBV6-5|TRBJ2-7|.|TRBD1
TGTGCCAGCAGTTACCGGATGGGACAGGTCTCCTACGAGCAGTACTTC
CASSYRMGQVSYEQYF